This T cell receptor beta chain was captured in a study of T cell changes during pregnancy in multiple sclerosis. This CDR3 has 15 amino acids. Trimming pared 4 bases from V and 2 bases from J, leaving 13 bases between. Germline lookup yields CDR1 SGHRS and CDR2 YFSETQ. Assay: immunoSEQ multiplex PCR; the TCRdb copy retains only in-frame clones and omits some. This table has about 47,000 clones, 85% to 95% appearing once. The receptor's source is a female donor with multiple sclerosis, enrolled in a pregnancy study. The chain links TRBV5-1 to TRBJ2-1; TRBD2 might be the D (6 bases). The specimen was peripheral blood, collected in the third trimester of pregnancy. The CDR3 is CASSLGGGAYNEQFF. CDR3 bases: TGCGCCAGCAGCCTCGGGGGAGGAGCCTACAATGAGCAGTTCTTC.